The present T cell receptor beta chain was sequenced within a study of graft-versus-host responses after intestinal transplantation (dated by TCRdb to about 2021). At the level of the whole study: Recipients received multivisceral, liver-intestinal, or isolated intestinal transplants. All recipients received anti-thymocyte globulin induction followed by maintenance tacrolimus and steroids for about three years. Bulk TCR-beta CDR3 sequencing was used to track graft-versus-host and host-versus-graft alloreactive T cell clones in the graft, circulation and bone marrow after intestinal transplantation. Alloreactive clones were identified by sequencing pre-transplant mixed lymphocyte reaction products and comparing these products with unstimulated pre-transplant donor and recipient T cells. The cohort enrolled under 25 intestinal transplant recipients including one retransplant, and a few patients lacking pretransplant specimens were excluded. A peak of at least 4% donor T cells among recipient peripheral blood mononuclear cells was the definition used for donor T cell macrochimerism. Samples from a few later patients were sequenced in-house on an Illumina MiSeq with MiXCR processing rather than by the commercial service.

This specimen's time point label, interpreted: cells obtained before transplantation from donor or recipient. In the mixed lymphocyte reactions, some 200,000 CFSE-labeled pre-transplant responders were plated with some 200,000 irradiated violet-dye-labeled stimulators and cultured for roughly six days. After the mixed lymphocyte reaction, proliferating CD3+CD4+CFSE-low and CD3+CD8+CFSE-low responder cells were FACS-sorted on a BD Influx sorter. The library relied on the immunoSEQ multiplex PCR assay. For most patients, genomic DNA was isolated using the Qiagen DNeasy Blood and Tissue Kit and was shipped frozen to Adaptive Biotechnologies for TCR sequencing. For most patients, high-throughput TCR-beta CDR3 sequencing of genomic DNA was performed by Adaptive Biotechnologies. Concerning the study's data processing: TCR sequencing data were retrieved from Adaptive's ImmunoSEQ software for 15 to 20 patients, whereas a few other patients were processed with MiXCR and VDJtools. To correct CD4 versus CD8 sorting errors, any sequence found in both subsets at a frequency ratio below 5:1 was removed. CDR3 nucleotide sequences shared between donor and recipient were removed because their origin could not be assigned. To count as alloreactive, a clone needed at least 2-fold expansion over unstimulated cells and a minimum CFSE-low frequency of 0.002% (template counts) or 0.001% (read counts). A clone was considered mappable if detected in the sequenced pre-transplant spleen, lymph node, or MLR CFSE-low populations of the donor or recipient. Cumulative frequency of alloreactive clones was calculated as a percentage of all sequences weighted by copy number. Drawn from immuneACCESS, this table holds only the in-frame rearrangements with V and J called that TCRdb kept. Clones are partly lost; checked studies trace under half to an unresolved V gene and leave the rest unexplained. That table furnishes V, J and clone size, whereas the DNA furnished D and trimming. The sample records roughly 13,000 clones, under 40% of which are singletons. The ten largest clones add up to approximately 2.4% of the sample.

CDR1 and CDR2, looked up from the germline V gene, are SNHLY and FYNNEI. Inclusive of the bounding cysteine and phenylalanine, the CDR3 is 14 residues long. Only the CDR3 part of the read is kept: 42 bases, read in frame from the first base. On this clone itself: One base away there is no much larger clone; base qualities are not given.

What the work shows at the level of the full study, not this receptor alone: GvH clones were found in recipient bone marrow, and some of the GvH clones appeared earlier in ileal mucosa or blood, which is consistent with an intestinal mucosal origin. Early after transplant, peak levels of circulating GvH clones were associated with declines in HvG clones. High GvH to HvG T cell clonal ratios were observed in the allografts of patients with donor T cell macrochimerism. Conclusions were limited by the relatively low number and heterogeneity of intestinal transplant patients.

This material consisted of alloreactive CD8+ T cells from a mixed lymphocyte reaction culture, taken before intestinal transplant. Explained via the paper, the cell subset or site label denotes: CFSE-low proliferating T cells sorted from roughly six-day pre-transplant mixed lymphocyte reaction (GvH or HvG direction). The clonotype was recovered from a human patient who received an intestinal transplant. This receptor chain uses TRBV2 and TRBJ2-5; TRBD1 agrees with 7 junctional bases. Matching the DNA end better, TRBJ2-7 makes the J call doubtful. The DNA is TGTGCCAGCAGGACAGGGATGGGGGATAGCGAGCAGTACTTC. It encodes CASRTGMGDSEQYF.